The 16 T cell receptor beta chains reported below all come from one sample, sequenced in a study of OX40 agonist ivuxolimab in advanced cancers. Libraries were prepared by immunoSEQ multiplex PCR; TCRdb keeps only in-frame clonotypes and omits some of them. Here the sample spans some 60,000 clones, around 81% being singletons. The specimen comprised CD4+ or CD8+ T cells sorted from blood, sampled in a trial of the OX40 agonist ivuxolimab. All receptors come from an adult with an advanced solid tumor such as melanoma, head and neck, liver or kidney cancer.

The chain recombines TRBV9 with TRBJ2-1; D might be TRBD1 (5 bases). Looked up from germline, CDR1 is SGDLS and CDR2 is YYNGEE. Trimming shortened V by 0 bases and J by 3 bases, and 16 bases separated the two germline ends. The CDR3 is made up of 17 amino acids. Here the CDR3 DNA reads TGTGCCAGCAGCGTAGAAGATGGGGCCAGCTACTACAATGAGCAGTTCTTC. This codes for CASSVEDGASYYNEQFF.

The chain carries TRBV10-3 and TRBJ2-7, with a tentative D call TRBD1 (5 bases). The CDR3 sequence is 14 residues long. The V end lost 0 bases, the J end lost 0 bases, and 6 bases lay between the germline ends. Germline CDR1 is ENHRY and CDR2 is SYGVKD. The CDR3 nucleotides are TGTGCCATCAGTGAGTCGGACACCTCCTACGAGCAGTACTTC. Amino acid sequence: CAISESDTSYEQYF.

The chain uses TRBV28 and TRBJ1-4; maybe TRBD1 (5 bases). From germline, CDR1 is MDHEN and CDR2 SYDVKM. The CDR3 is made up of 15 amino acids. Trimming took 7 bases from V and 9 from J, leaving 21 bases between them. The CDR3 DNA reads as TGTGCCAGCACCATCCCGGGACGGGGTTATCAAAAACTGTTTTTT. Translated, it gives CASTIPGRGYQKLFF.

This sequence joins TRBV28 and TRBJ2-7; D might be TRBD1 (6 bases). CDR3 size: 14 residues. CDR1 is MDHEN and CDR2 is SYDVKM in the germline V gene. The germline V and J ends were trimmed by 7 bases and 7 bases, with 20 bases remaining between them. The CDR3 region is CASTPVGAGEEQYF. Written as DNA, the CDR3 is TGTGCCAGCACCCCGGTGGGGGCCGGGGAAGAGCAGTACTTC. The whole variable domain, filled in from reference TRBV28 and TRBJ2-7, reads DVKVTQSSRYLVKRTGEKVFLECVQDMDHENMFWYRQDPGLGLRLIYFSYDVKMKEKGDIPEGYSVSREKKERFSLILESASTNQTSMYLCASTPVGAGEEQYFGPGTRLTVT.

This chain's CDR3 is CASTSNTGELFF. The CDR3 DNA reads as TGTGCCAGCACCTCAAACACCGGGGAGCTGTTTTTT. The chain carries TRBV28 and TRBJ2-2; D unclear. The ends were cut back, 7 bases at V and 2 bases at J, with 5 bases in the middle. This CDR3 region has 12 residues. CDR1 MDHEN and CDR2 SYDVKM come from the germline V gene.

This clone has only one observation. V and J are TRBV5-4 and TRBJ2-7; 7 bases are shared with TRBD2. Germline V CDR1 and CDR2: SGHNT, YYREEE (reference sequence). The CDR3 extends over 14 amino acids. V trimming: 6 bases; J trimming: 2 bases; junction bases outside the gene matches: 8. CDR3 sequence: CASIGTIGAYEQYF. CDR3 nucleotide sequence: TGTGCCAGCATCGGGACTATTGGGGCCTACGAGCAGTACTTC.

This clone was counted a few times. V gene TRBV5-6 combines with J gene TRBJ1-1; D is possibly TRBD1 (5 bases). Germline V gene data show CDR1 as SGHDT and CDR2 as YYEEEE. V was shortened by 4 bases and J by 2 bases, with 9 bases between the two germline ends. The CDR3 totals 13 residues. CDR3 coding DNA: TGTGCCAGCAGCCTCAGGGCTAACACTGAAGCTTTCTTT. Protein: CASSLRANTEAFF.

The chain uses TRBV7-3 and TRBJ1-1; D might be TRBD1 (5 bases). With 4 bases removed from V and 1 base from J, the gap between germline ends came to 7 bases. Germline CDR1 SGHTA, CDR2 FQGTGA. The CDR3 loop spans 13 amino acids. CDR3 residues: CASSSGQNTEAFF. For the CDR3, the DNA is TGTGCCAGCAGCTCAGGACAGAACACTGAAGCTTTCTTT. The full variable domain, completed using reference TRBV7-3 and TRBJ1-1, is GAGVSQTPSNKVTEKGKYVELRCDPISGHTALYWYRQSLGQGPEFLIYFQGTGAADDSGLPNDRFFAVRPEGSVSTLKIQRTERGDSAVYLCASSSGQNTEAFFGQGTRLTVV.

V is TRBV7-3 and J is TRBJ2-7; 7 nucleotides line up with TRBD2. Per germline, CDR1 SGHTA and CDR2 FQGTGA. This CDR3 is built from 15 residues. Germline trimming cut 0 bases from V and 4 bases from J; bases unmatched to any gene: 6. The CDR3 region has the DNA TGTGCCAGCAGCTTAACAGGCGGGAGTCAGTACGAGCAGTACTTC. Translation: CASSLTGGSQYEQYF.

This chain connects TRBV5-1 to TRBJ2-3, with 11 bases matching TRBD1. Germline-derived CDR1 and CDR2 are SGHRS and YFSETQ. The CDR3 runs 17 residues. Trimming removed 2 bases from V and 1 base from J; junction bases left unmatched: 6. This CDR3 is CASSFQGQGGRTDTQYF. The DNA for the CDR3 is TGCGCCAGCAGCTTCCAGGGACAGGGGGGCCGCACAGATACGCAGTATTTT.

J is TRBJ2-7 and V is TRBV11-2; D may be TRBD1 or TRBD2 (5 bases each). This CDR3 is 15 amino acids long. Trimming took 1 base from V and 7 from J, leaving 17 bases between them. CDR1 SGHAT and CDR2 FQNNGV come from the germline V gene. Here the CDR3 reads CASSLGGTRVGEQYF. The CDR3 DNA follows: TGTGCCAGCAGCTTAGGGGGGACGAGGGTTGGGGAGCAGTACTTC.

The CDR3 region is CSVVGTGDRGAKNIQYF. Here the CDR3 DNA reads TGCAGCGTTGTGGGTACAGGGGACAGGGGGGCCAAAAACATTCAGTACTTC. V gene TRBV29-1 combines with J gene TRBJ2-4, with TRBD1 matching 11 bases. This CDR3 region has 17 residues. CDR1 and CDR2 (germline): SQVTM, ANQGSEA. The V and J ends lost 4 bases and 1 base, in that order; junction bases with no gene match: 9.

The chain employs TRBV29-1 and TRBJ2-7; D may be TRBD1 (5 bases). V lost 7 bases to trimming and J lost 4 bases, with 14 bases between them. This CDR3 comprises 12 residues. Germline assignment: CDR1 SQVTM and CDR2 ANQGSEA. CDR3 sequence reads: CSAGRKGYEQYF. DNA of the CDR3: TGCAGCGCCGGCCGAAAGGGGTACGAGCAGTACTTC.

The CDR3 sequence is CASSLVPDRELFF. The DNA of the CDR3 is TGTGCCAGCAGCTTAGTCCCGGACCGGGAGCTGTTTTTT. The chain links TRBV11-3 to TRBJ2-2; no reliable D call. V shed 1 base and J shed 9 bases, with 9 bases lying between them. Germline V gene lookup returns CDR1 SGHNT and CDR2 YENEEA. CDR3 length: 13 amino acids. Filled out from reference TRBV11-3 and TRBJ2-2, the complete variable domain reads EAGVVQSPRYKIIEKKQPVAFWCNPISGHNTLYWYLQNLGQGPELLIRYENEEAVDDSQLPKDRFSAERLKGVDSTLKIQPAELGDSAVYLCASSLVPDRELFFGEGSRLTVL.

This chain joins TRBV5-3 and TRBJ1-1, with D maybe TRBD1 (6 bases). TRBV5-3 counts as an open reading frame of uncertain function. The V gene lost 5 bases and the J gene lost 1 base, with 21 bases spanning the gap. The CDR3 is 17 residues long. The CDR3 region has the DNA TGTGCCAGAAGGTACAGGGTGGGCGGTGCCCGGAACACTGAAGCTTTCTTT. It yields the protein CARRYRVGGARNTEAFF.

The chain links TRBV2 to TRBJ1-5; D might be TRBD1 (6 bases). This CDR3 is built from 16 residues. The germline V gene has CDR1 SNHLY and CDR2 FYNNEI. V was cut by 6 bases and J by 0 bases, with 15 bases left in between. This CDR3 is CASSPGQGYSNQPQHF. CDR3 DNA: TGTGCCAGCAGCCCTGGGCAGGGGTATAGCAATCAGCCCCAGCATTTT.